The clone carrying this TCR beta chain has just a few counts. What it recognizes is unknown. This CDR3 is built from 13 residues. The germline V and J ends were trimmed by 3 bases and 4 bases, with 6 bases remaining between them. The sample comes from a study of T cell repertoires in cytomegalovirus infection. As for the study in general: The public TCR beta signatures pointed to both CMV infection and matching HLA type.

TCRdb re-analysed the reads in MiXCR, keeping a single row per CDR3 protein. This sample has fewer than 700,000 distinct CDR3 sequences, with roughly 26% found just once. Study-level points and caveats: Individuals carrying CMV plus the relevant HLA were identified by cumulative frequency of public TCR beta families. CMV-specific TCR beta clonotypes restricted by HLA-C were the ones dominating the ex vivo response.

The specimen sequenced was CD8+ T cells from PBMCs. This TCR came from a human donor in good health (CMV status not recorded). Some clones in this sample may be carry-over from other donors' samples. The rearrangement links TRBV12-3 or TRBV12-4 to TRBJ2-2; D is ambiguous. The CDR3, as DNA: TGTGCCAGCAGTTTGGCTAGCACCGGGGAGCTGTTTTTT. Encoded protein: CASSLASTGELFF.